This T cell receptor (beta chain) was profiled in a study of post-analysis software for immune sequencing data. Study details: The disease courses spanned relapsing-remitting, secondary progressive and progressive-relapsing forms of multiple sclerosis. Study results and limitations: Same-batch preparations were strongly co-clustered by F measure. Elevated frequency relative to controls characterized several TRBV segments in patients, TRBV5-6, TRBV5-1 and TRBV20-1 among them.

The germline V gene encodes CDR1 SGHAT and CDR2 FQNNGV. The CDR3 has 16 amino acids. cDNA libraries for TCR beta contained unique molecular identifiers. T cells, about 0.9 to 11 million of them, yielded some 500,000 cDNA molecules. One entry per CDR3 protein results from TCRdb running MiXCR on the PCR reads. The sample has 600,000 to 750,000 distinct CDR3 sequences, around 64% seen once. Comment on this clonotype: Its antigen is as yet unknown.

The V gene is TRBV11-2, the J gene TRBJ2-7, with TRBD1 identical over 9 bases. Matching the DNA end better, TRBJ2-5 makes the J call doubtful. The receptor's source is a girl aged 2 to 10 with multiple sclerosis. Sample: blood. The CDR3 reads CASSVTGGSGRETQYF. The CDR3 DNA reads TGTGCCAGCAGCGTTACAGGGGGCAGCGGTCGGGAGACCCAGTACTTC.